This T cell receptor beta chain was sequenced for a study of T-cell memory formation after mild COVID-19. Whole-study context: The two donors had largely donor-specific TCR clusters. Findings and caveats of the study: CM and EM subsets held most contracting CD4+ clones; EMRA held CD8+ ones.

V was shortened by 5 bases and J by 7 bases, with 9 bases between the two germline ends. CDR1 is SNHLY and CDR2 is FYNNEI in the germline V gene. The CDR3 is 11 amino acids. This clonotype came up many times. The antigen remains unidentified. UMIs and sample barcodes were carried by the TCR alpha and TCR beta cDNA libraries that 5'RACE produced using constant-segment primers. TCRdb re-derived calls from the 5' RACE reads in MiXCR, one entry per CDR3 protein. The sample lists 140,000 or so distinct CDR3 sequences, roughly a fifth occurring once. The chain couples TRBV2 to TRBJ2-7; D uncertain. The sequence derives from an adult woman who had mild COVID-19 (a few samples of this study predate the infection). Cell type and time point are not known. Source material: PBMCs or a T cell subset sorted from them (not recorded which). In DNA, the CDR3 is TGTGCCAGCAGTTTGATCGGGGAGCAGTACTTC. It codes for CASSLIGEQYF. The full variable domain, completed using reference TRBV2 and TRBJ2-7, is EPEVTQTPSHQVTQMGQEVILRCVPISNHLYFYWYRQILGQKVEFLVSFYNNEISEKSEIFDDQFSVERPDGSNFTLKIRSTKLEDSAMYFCASSLIGEQYFGPGTRLTVT.